Included here is one TCR beta chain sequence, with context. The data were obtained in a study of technical replicates of blood from a handful of donors. The V and J ends lost 4 bases and 1 base respectively, with 10 bases between them. Germline CDR1 and CDR2: MNHNS and SASEGT. The CDR3 extends over 15 amino acids. The protocol was immunoSEQ multiplex PCR, while the TCRdb copy is restricted to in-frame clones and leaves out a portion. The data hold approximately 85,000 clones, with approximately 93% observed a single time. The genes are TRBV6-1 and TRBJ2-2; a weak D match, TRBD2 (6 bases). The sequencing sample was made of T cells isolated from PBMCs. This TCR derives from a human donor in good health. The DNA for the CDR3 is TGTGCCAGCAGTGCATTGCGGGAGAACACCGGGGAGCTGTTTTTT. Amino acids: CASSALRENTGELFF.